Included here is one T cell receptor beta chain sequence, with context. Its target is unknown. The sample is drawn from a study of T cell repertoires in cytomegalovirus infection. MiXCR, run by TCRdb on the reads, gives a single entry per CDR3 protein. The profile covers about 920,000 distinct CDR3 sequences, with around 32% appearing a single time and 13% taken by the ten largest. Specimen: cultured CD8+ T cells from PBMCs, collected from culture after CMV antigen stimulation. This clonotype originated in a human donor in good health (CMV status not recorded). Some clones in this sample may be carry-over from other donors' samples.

The CDR3 here is CASSLTATTSPIQETQYF. CDR3 bases: TGTGCCAGCAGCTTAACAGCAACCACTAGCCCGATCCAAGAGACCCAGTACTTC. The genes are TRBV27 and TRBJ2-5, with D perhaps TRBD2 (6 bases). The CDR3 is 18 amino acids. Germline assignment: CDR1 MNHEY and CDR2 SMNVEV (reference sequence). V shed 6 bases and J shed 1 base, with 24 bases lying between them.